Following are 5 T cell receptor beta chains from one sample sequenced in a study of CD8 T cells in ankylosing spondylitis. TCRdb passed the 5' RACE reads through MiXCR, listing each CDR3 protein once. The sample shows about 240,000 distinct CDR3 sequences, 8.6% of them seen only once. The specimen was blood, either unsorted or a sorted T cell fraction (not recorded which). These receptor sequences come from a male donor with ankylosing spondylitis or in good health (not recorded which).

This clonotype was seen many times. This chain connects TRBV5-1 to TRBJ1-1, with D uncertain. This CDR3 spans 15 amino acids. From germline, CDR1 is SGHRS and CDR2 YFSETQ. V was cut by 3 bases and J by 4 bases, with 16 bases left in between. CDR3 sequence: CASSSAVVLGTEAFF. As DNA, the CDR3 is TGCGCCAGCAGCTCGGCCGTGGTCCTTGGCACTGAAGCTTTCTTT.

This clonotype was found many times. CDR3 DNA sequence: TGCGCCAGCAGCTTGGGAGACGGAAGCACTGAAGCTTTCTTT. It is translated as CASSLGDGSTEAFF. The chain links TRBV5-1 to TRBJ1-1; D unclear. V lost 0 bases to trimming and J lost 4 bases, with 10 bases between them. Germline V lookup: CDR1 SGHRS, CDR2 YFSETQ. The CDR3 consists of 14 residues.

The chain couples TRBV6-1 to TRBJ2-5, with 7 bases identical to TRBD1. This CDR3 has 14 amino acids. Losses at the gene ends were 7 bases for V and 5 bases for J; bases not matched to a gene: 10. CDR1 is MNHNS and CDR2 is SASEGT in the germline V gene. CDR3 coding DNA: TGTGCCAGCACCATGACAGGGAGAGGGGAGACCCAGTACTTC. It translates to CASTMTGRGETQYF.

This clonotype was counted at least ten times. V is TRBV2 and J is TRBJ2-2, with D unclear. The CDR3 consists of 13 residues. The V end was cut by 6 bases, the J end by 9 bases, with 14 bases between. Germline loops: CDR1 SNHLY, CDR2 FYNNEI. As DNA, the CDR3 is TGTGCCAGCAGACCGGAAGGGTGGCGGGAGCTGTTTTTT. It encodes CASRPEGWRELFF.

In this sample, this clonotype turned up many times. The chain has TRBV7-2 and TRBJ2-2; D unclear. The CDR3 spans 12 residues. Germline V gives CDR1 SGHTA, CDR2 FQGNSA. V was shortened by 5 bases and J by 8 bases, with 9 bases between the two germline ends. This CDR3 reads CASSPLGGELFF. The CDR3 region has the DNA TGTGCCAGCAGCCCTCTCGGAGGGGAGCTGTTTTTT.